These T cell receptor beta chains were read from a single sample in a study of blood T cell repertoires in COVID-19. Method: immunoSEQ multiplex PCR; TCRdb's copy keeps in-frame clones and lacks some. The table lists some 270,000 clones, roughly nine tenths of them singletons, with less than 2% in the top ten. Input material: PBMCs or T cells enriched from blood (not recorded which). Receptor source: a woman aged 40 to 50 who had recovered from COVID-19. CDR3s include the opening cysteine and the closing phenylalanine or tryptophan. Fields, in order: D gene, V gene, clone size, J gene, CDR3 protein, CDR3 DNA. D genes are given only for firm matches. For some rows the clone size is stated as once, few or many, or as a class when expanded; others skip it.

.	TRBV18	once	TRBJ1-2	CASSPSRAHYGYTF	TGTGCCAGCTCACCTTCCAGGGCCCACTATGGCTACACCTTC
.	TRBV7-9	.	TRBJ1-1	CASLPRGGPEAFF	TGTGCCAGCCTACCAAGGGGGGGCCCTGAAGCTTTCTTT
TRBD1	TRBV5-4	.	TRBJ2-7	CASSAPGQALEGYEQYF	TGTGCCAGCAGCGCGCCGGGACAGGCTCTGGAAGGCTACGAGCAGTACTTC
TRBD2	TRBV4-1	once	TRBJ2-1	CASSHPLAGASLNEQFF	TGCGCCAGCAGCCACCCACTAGCGGGGGCCTCACTCAATGAGCAGTTCTTC
.	TRBV29-1	.	TRBJ1-2	CSAGSGQLRTTF	TGCAGCGCCGGATCCGGACAGCTGCGGACCACCTTC
.	TRBV9	.	TRBJ2-1	CASSVWAGDEQFF	TGTGCCAGCAGCGTATGGGCGGGCGATGAGCAGTTCTTC
.	TRBV7-2	.	TRBJ2-1	CASSFVADNEQFF	TGTGCCAGCAGCTTTGTCGCAGACAATGAGCAGTTCTTC
TRBD1	TRBV3-1/TRBV3-2	.	TRBJ1-1	CASSQVRGPTEAFF	TGTGCCAGCAGCCAAGTAAGGGGGCCCACTGAAGCTTTCTTT
TRBD1	TRBV19	.	TRBJ1-4	CASSISGTGNEKLFF	TGTGCCAGTAGTATAAGTGGGACAGGGAATGAAAAACTGTTTTTT
.	TRBV11-3	.	TRBJ2-5	CASSLSQGSETQYF	TGTGCCAGCAGCTTAAGTCAGGGTTCGGAGACCCAGTACTTC
TRBD1	TRBV6-2/TRBV6-3	.	TRBJ1-5	CASSLEGQAGEHF	TGTGCCAGCAGTCTAGAGGGACAGGCTGGAGAGCATTTT
.	TRBV19	few	TRBJ1-2	CAVGGTRAGANYGYTF	TGTGCCGTTGGAGGGACCCGGGCAGGAGCTAACTATGGCTACACCTTC
TRBD2	TRBV2	.	TRBJ2-3	CASKGLAGSTDTQYF	TGTGCCAGCAAAGGACTAGCGGGAAGCACAGATACGCAGTATTTT
TRBD1	TRBV6-5	.	TRBJ1-2	CASRQGLVYGYTF	TGTGCCAGCCGACAGGGGTTGGTCTATGGCTACACCTTC